These T cell receptor beta chains were read from a single sample in a study of blood T cell repertoires in COVID-19. The data were produced by immunoSEQ multiplex PCR, yet TCRdb's version contains in-frame clones alone and is incomplete. The table lists 75,000 to 100,000 clones, more than 70% of them singletons. The specimen was peripheral blood. Source of these receptors: a man between 65 and 80 years old with acute or convalescent COVID-19. CDR3s include the opening cysteine and the closing phenylalanine or tryptophan. D genes are given only for firm matches. Not every row has a clone size; where given, it reads once, few, many or a size class.

d_gene: NA
v_gene: TRBV19
abundance: NA
j_gene: TRBJ2-1
CDR3nt: TGTGCCAGTAGTCCCTTCAGTCGCAATGAGCAGTTCTTC
CDR3aa: CASSPFSRNEQFF

d_gene: TRBD1
v_gene: TRBV27
abundance: once
j_gene: TRBJ1-1
CDR3nt: TGTGCCAGCAGGCCACCCGGACAGGTTGGGGCAAGTTGGACTGAAGCTTTCTTT
CDR3aa: CASRPPGQVGASWTEAFF

d_gene: TRBD2
v_gene: TRBV4-3
abundance: NA
j_gene: TRBJ2-1
CDR3nt: TGCGCCAGCAGCTTTACTAGCGGGGATTACAATGAGCAGTTCTTC
CDR3aa: CASSFTSGDYNEQFF

d_gene: TRBD2
v_gene: TRBV5-1
abundance: few
j_gene: TRBJ2-7
CDR3nt: TGCGCCAGCAGCTTGGACCCGGGACTAGCTGGCGAGCAGTACTTC
CDR3aa: CASSLDPGLAGEQYF

d_gene: TRBD1
v_gene: TRBV28
abundance: few
j_gene: TRBJ2-1
CDR3nt: TGTGCCAGCAGTTGGGGACAGTACAATGAGCAGTTCTTC
CDR3aa: CASSWGQYNEQFF

d_gene: NA
v_gene: TRBV6-5
abundance: once
j_gene: TRBJ2-1
CDR3nt: TGTGCCAGCAGATTCGGGACTCCCTACAATGAGCAGTTCTTC
CDR3aa: CASRFGTPYNEQFF

d_gene: TRBD2
v_gene: TRBV18
abundance: NA
j_gene: TRBJ2-1
CDR3nt: TGTGCCAGCTCACCACTCAAAAGCGGGAGCGACGATGAGCAGTTCTTC
CDR3aa: CASSPLKSGSDDEQFF

d_gene: NA
v_gene: TRBV28
abundance: NA
j_gene: TRBJ1-3
CDR3nt: TGTGCCAGCAAGAAGGGAGGGACTGGAAACACCATATATTTT
CDR3aa: CASKKGGTGNTIYF

d_gene: NA
v_gene: TRBV18
abundance: NA
j_gene: TRBJ2-5
CDR3nt: TGTGCCAGCTCAGCGAGACGTGGAGTCCAAGAGACCCAGTACTTC
CDR3aa: CASSARRGVQETQYF

d_gene: TRBD1
v_gene: TRBV5-1
abundance: NA
j_gene: TRBJ1-2
CDR3nt: TGCGCCAGCAGCTTGGCCTTAGGACAGGACTATGGCTACACCTTC
CDR3aa: CASSLALGQDYGYTF

d_gene: TRBD2
v_gene: TRBV7-2
abundance: NA
j_gene: TRBJ2-7
CDR3nt: TGTGCCAGCAGCTTATTTAGGCGGGAGGGCGGCGAGCAGTACTTC
CDR3aa: CASSLFRREGGEQYF

d_gene: NA
v_gene: TRBV19
abundance: NA
j_gene: TRBJ1-1
CDR3nt: TGTGCCAGTATTGGACAATGGGCCACTGAAGCTTTCTTT
CDR3aa: CASIGQWATEAFF

d_gene: NA
v_gene: TRBV6-5
abundance: NA
j_gene: TRBJ1-4
CDR3nt: TGTGCCAGCGGCCCTGAGGGAGTTCGTGAAAAACTGTTTTTT
CDR3aa: CASGPEGVREKLFF

d_gene: TRBD2
v_gene: TRBV19
abundance: NA
j_gene: TRBJ2-3
CDR3nt: TGTGCCAGTAGTATAGGAGCGGGAGACACAGATACGCAGTATTTT
CDR3aa: CASSIGAGDTDTQYF